This T cell receptor (beta chain) was recorded in a study of blood T cells in healthy people across ages. The use of a sample-barcoded 5' primer and a J-beta primer mix characterized a second PCR of about 6 to 12 cycles. The authors tagged each cDNA molecule using a template-switch adaptor with 12 random nucleotides. TCRdb re-called the 5' RACE reads through MiXCR, storing one row per CDR3 protein. Altogether some 800,000 distinct CDR3 sequences are present, roughly 25% being singletons, with the ten largest covering under 4%. The CDR3 totals 17 residues. Between the trimmed V and J ends, which lost 0 bases and 1 base, there was a span of 19 bases. Germline assignment: CDR1 DFQATT and CDR2 SNEGSKA (reference sequence). The donors, all healthy, were Caucasians living in Russia, aged roughly 6 to 100. These same data were also listed under a study on T cells of mothers and their children. This second report adds: Detection of persistent microchimeric T cell clones did not occur.

The sequence came from a boy aged 10-17 years in good health. The sequenced sample was blood. This sequence joins TRBV20-1 and TRBJ2-7, with D perhaps matching TRBD2 (5 bases). The CDR3, as DNA: TGCAGTGCTAGAGATTCTGGACGAGGAGGTCTGTCCTACGAGCAGTACTTC. Its protein product is CSARDSGRGGLSYEQYF.